The count of the clone carrying this T cell receptor (beta chain) is one. Original methodology: Scientists estimated how many nucleated cells there were by amplifying reference gene primers. The protocol was immunoSEQ multiplex PCR, while the TCRdb copy is restricted to in-frame clones and leaves out a portion. D and trimming come from the DNA, and the V and J calls and clone size come from that table. The sample consists of tens of thousands of clones, around 83% of them appearing once. This entry comes from a study of blood T cell repertoires in COVID-19. Turning to the study itself: Italy, Spain and the United States were the sources of the convalescent and acute COVID-19 samples. PBMCs, B-cell-depleted T cells, or T cells provided the cDNA or gDNA that made up the material.

V shed 2 bases, J shed 0 bases, and the junction held 8 bases outside the gene matches. The CDR3 has 20 amino acids. Germline assignment: CDR1 KGHSH and CDR2 LQKENI. The sequenced material came from peripheral blood. This sequence was found in a man aged 70-80 years with acute or convalescent COVID-19. The chain employs TRBV18 and TRBJ1-6, with TRBD1 matching over 12 bases. As DNA, the CDR3 is TGTGCCAGCTCACCATATACCGGGACAGGGGGCGTCTCCTATAATTCACCCCTCCACTTT. Its protein is CASSPYTGTGGVSYNSPLHF. Full variable domain (outside the CDR3, taken from reference TRBV18 and TRBJ1-6): NAGVMQNPRHLVRRRGQEARLRCSPMKGHSHVYWYRQLPEEGLKFMVYLQKENIIDESGMPKERFSAEFPKEGPSILRIQQVVRGDSAAYFCASSPYTGTGGVSYNSPLHFGNGTRLTVT.